A selection of T cell receptor beta chains follows, all from one sample in a study of graft-versus-host responses after intestinal transplantation. For these TCRs, the target antigens are not known. The assay was immunoSEQ multiplex PCR, and TCRdb's table has in-frame clones only and misses some. The sample consists of under 100,000 clones, 80% to 85% of them appearing once. The sample was unstimulated CD4+ T cells sorted from spleen or lymph node cells, taken before intestinal transplant. The receptors stem from a human donor who received an intestinal transplant. CDR3s include the opening cysteine and the closing phenylalanine or tryptophan. The D gene is left open where the match is weak. Where a row states a size, it is once, few, many or the class of an expanded clone; other rows omit it.

d_gene: TRBD2
j_gene: TRBJ2-1
abundance: .
v_gene: TRBV7-8
CDR3nt: TGTGCCAGCAGCGTAGGGCTAGCGGGGAGCTCCTACAATGAGCAGTTCTTC
CDR3aa: CASSVGLAGSSYNEQFF

d_gene: .
j_gene: TRBJ2-2
abundance: once
v_gene: TRBV9
CDR3nt: TGTGCCAGCAGCCTCAGAACCGGGGAGCTGTTTTTT
CDR3aa: CASSLRTGELFF

d_gene: .
j_gene: TRBJ1-6
abundance: .
v_gene: TRBV28
CDR3nt: TGTGCCAGCAGTTTTTCCGGGGAGGGGAATTCACCCCTCCACTTT
CDR3aa: CASSFSGEGNSPLHF

d_gene: TRBD1
j_gene: TRBJ1-2
abundance: .
v_gene: TRBV19
CDR3nt: TGTGCCAGTAGTGAAACGGGACAGAGCTATGGCTACACCTTC
CDR3aa: CASSETGQSYGYTF

d_gene: TRBD1
j_gene: TRBJ1-4
abundance: .
v_gene: TRBV19
CDR3nt: TGTGCCAGTAGTCCGGGGACAGAGAGGGCTGAAAAACTGTTTTTT
CDR3aa: CASSPGTERAEKLFF

d_gene: TRBD1
j_gene: TRBJ1-2
abundance: .
v_gene: TRBV29-1
CDR3nt: TGCAGCGTCACAGGGGGCCGTGCCTCTAACTATGGCTACACCTTC
CDR3aa: CSVTGGRASNYGYTF

d_gene: TRBD1
j_gene: TRBJ2-5
abundance: .
v_gene: TRBV10-1
CDR3nt: TGCGCCACCCGGGACAGGGAATTTAAAGAGACCCAGTACTTC
CDR3aa: CATRDREFKETQYF

d_gene: .
j_gene: TRBJ2-2
abundance: once
v_gene: TRBV15
CDR3nt: TGTGCCACCAGCAGAGATCTCAGGGACACCGGGGAGCTGTTTTTT
CDR3aa: CATSRDLRDTGELFF

d_gene: TRBD1
j_gene: TRBJ2-1
abundance: .
v_gene: TRBV19
CDR3nt: TGTGCCAGTGCCCCCGGGACAGGGCCCTACAATGAGCAGTTCTTC
CDR3aa: CASAPGTGPYNEQFF

d_gene: .
j_gene: TRBJ1-1
abundance: .
v_gene: TRBV5-1
CDR3nt: TGCGCCAGCGCGCGGCGGAATAGGGACAAGGGGCACGTGAACACTGAAGCTTTCTTT
CDR3aa: CASARRNRDKGHVNTEAFF

d_gene: TRBD1
j_gene: TRBJ2-2
abundance: .
v_gene: TRBV11-2
CDR3nt: TGTGCCAGCAGCTCCCAGGGGGCGGGGGAGCTGTTTTTT
CDR3aa: CASSSQGAGELFF

d_gene: .
j_gene: TRBJ2-5
abundance: .
v_gene: TRBV5-1
CDR3nt: TGCGCCAGCAGCTTGGCCTCGTTCCAAGAGACCCAGTACTTC
CDR3aa: CASSLASFQETQYF

d_gene: TRBD1
j_gene: TRBJ1-4
abundance: .
v_gene: TRBV7-8
CDR3nt: TGTGCCAGCAGCTATGGGACAGGGGGTAATGAAAAACTGTTTTTT
CDR3aa: CASSYGTGGNEKLFF

d_gene: .
j_gene: TRBJ2-7
abundance: .
v_gene: TRBV5-1
CDR3nt: TGCGCCAGCAGCTTAACAGTTTCCTACGAGCAGTACTTC
CDR3aa: CASSLTVSYEQYF

d_gene: .
j_gene: TRBJ1-2
abundance: .
v_gene: TRBV5-5
CDR3nt: TGTGCCAGCAGCTCGTTGTCACTTAACTATGGCTACACCTTC
CDR3aa: CASSSLSLNYGYTF

d_gene: .
j_gene: TRBJ2-5
abundance: .
v_gene: TRBV14
CDR3nt: TGTGCCAGCAGCCAAGATCTCGGTACGATCCAAGAGACCCAGTACTTC
CDR3aa: CASSQDLGTIQETQYF

d_gene: TRBD1
j_gene: TRBJ1-2
abundance: .
v_gene: TRBV4-1
CDR3nt: TGCGCCAGCAGCCCCGGGACAGAATATGGCTACACCTTC
CDR3aa: CASSPGTEYGYTF

d_gene: .
j_gene: TRBJ1-2
abundance: .
v_gene: TRBV30
CDR3nt: TGTGCCTGGAGTGTACAAAGAAATGGCTACACCTTC
CDR3aa: CAWSVQRNGYTF

d_gene: .
j_gene: TRBJ1-1
abundance: .
v_gene: TRBV11-2
CDR3nt: TGTGCCAGCAGTAGAGTGCGGGCTCGGGGCACTGAAGCTTTCTTT
CDR3aa: CASSRVRARGTEAFF

d_gene: .
j_gene: TRBJ2-3
abundance: .
v_gene: TRBV7-6
CDR3nt: TGTGCCAGCAGCTTAGTGGCAGGGAGCACAGATACGCAGTATTTT
CDR3aa: CASSLVAGSTDTQYF

d_gene: .
j_gene: TRBJ2-7
abundance: few
v_gene: TRBV6-1
CDR3nt: TGTGCCAGCAGAGAAATAGCGTCCTACGAGCAGTACTTC
CDR3aa: CASREIASYEQYF

d_gene: .
j_gene: TRBJ1-4
abundance: .
v_gene: TRBV30
CDR3nt: TGTGCCTGTAACAGGGCAACTAATGAAAAACTGTTTTTT
CDR3aa: CACNRATNEKLFF

d_gene: TRBD2
j_gene: TRBJ2-3
abundance: .
v_gene: TRBV5-1
CDR3nt: TGCGCCAGCAGCTTGGACGGCTTTTGGGGCGGGGGGACTAGCACAGATACGCAGTATTTT
CDR3aa: CASSLDGFWGGGTSTDTQYF

d_gene: TRBD2
j_gene: TRBJ2-2
abundance: .
v_gene: TRBV5-1
CDR3nt: TGCGCCAGCAGCACGGGACTAGTTGGCGGGGAGCTGTTTTTT
CDR3aa: CASSTGLVGGELFF